This T cell receptor (beta chain) is from a study of vaccination effects on CD4 cells after COVID-19. Study overall: Either the BNT162b2 or mRNA-1273 vaccine was given to participants in two doses. Study observations and caveats: Clones that were induced by infection or by vaccine showed marked contraction late after vaccination.

Germline V gives CDR1 SGHVS, CDR2 FQNEAQ. The CDR3 is 14 residues long. The V end lost 5 bases, the J end lost 4 bases, and 14 bases lay between the germline ends. Sequencing was preceded by expansion of antigen-specific CD4+ T cells with viral peptide pools in the ViraFEST assay. At the end of roughly 9 days of culture, CD4+ T cells were isolated. Negative nucleocapsid antibody tests before and after vaccination confirmed no previous SARS-CoV-2 infection. The method was immunoSEQ multiplex PCR; TCRdb's version includes in-frame clones alone and lacks a portion of them. The table includes roughly 25,000 clones, 73% detected once. This clone was counted a single time. Its antigen is as yet unknown.

The sequence was obtained from a human donor who received a COVID-19 vaccine. The V and J genes are TRBV7-8 and TRBJ2-5; TRBD2 is a possible D gene (6 bases). The sequences come from CD4+ T cells from PBMCs cultured with SARS-CoV-2 spike peptides, collected before COVID-19 vaccination. CDR3 amino acids: CASSPRLGTETQYF. In DNA, the CDR3 is TGTGCCAGCAGCCCCCGACTAGGAACAGAGACCCAGTACTTC.